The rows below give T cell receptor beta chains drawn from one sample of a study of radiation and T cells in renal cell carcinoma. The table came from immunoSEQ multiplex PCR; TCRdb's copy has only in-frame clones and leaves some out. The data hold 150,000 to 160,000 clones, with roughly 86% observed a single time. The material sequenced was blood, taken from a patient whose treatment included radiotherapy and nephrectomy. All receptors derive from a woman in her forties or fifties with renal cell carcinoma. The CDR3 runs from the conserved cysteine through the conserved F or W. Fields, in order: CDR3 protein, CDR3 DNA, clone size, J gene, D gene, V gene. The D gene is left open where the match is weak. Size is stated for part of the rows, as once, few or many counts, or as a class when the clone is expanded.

CASSPQGAGGAFF | TGTGCCAGCAGCCCGCAGGGGGCCGGCGGAGCTTTCTTT | - | TRBJ1-1 | TRBD1 | TRBV7-3
CASSQERDGNIQYF | TGCGCCAGCAGCCAAGAGAGGGACGGGAACATTCAGTACTTC | - | TRBJ2-4 | - | TRBV4-3
CASNIAGGTYEQYF | TGTGCCAGCAACATAGCGGGGGGGACCTACGAGCAGTACTTC | - | TRBJ2-7 | TRBD2 | TRBV6-6
CASSYGGQFSPLHF | TGTGCCAGCAGCTACGGTGGACAGTTCTCACCCCTCCACTTT | - | TRBJ1-6 | - | TRBV5-6
CATVHRGSNTEAFF | TGTGCCACCGTTCACAGGGGATCGAACACTGAAGCTTTCTTT | - | TRBJ1-1 | TRBD1 | TRBV18
CAIHSGRPNQPQHF | TGTGCCATACACTCGGGACGTCCTAATCAGCCCCAGCATTTT | few | TRBJ1-5 | - | TRBV19
CASSEPDRGSNEQFF | TGTGCCAGCAGTGAGCCGGACCGAGGATCCAATGAGCAGTTCTTC | - | TRBJ2-1 | - | TRBV6-1
CASHLGGSDSYEQYF | TGCGCCAGCCATTTAGGGGGATCGGACTCCTACGAGCAGTACTTC | - | TRBJ2-7 | - | TRBV5-1
CAISGPGLAGGGGTQYF | TGTGCCATCAGTGGGCCGGGACTAGCGGGCGGTGGGGGAACGCAGTATTTT | - | TRBJ2-3 | TRBD2 | TRBV10-3
CASSFLGLERSNEQFF | TGTGCCAGCAGCTTTCTGGGGTTGGAGAGGTCCAATGAGCAGTTCTTC | - | TRBJ2-1 | - | TRBV5-6
CASSQSSTGEKLFF | TGCGCCAGCAGCCAATCCTCGACAGGTGAAAAACTGTTTTTT | - | TRBJ1-4 | - | TRBV4-1
CASSQVLGPEAFF | TGTGCCAGCAGCCAAGTCCTGGGCCCTGAAGCTTTCTTT | - | TRBJ1-1 | - | TRBV14
CASSDRNRQFF | TGTGCCAGCAGTGACCGCAACCGGCAGTTCTTC | - | TRBJ2-1 | - | TRBV6-1
CASSLAPQVTGELFF | TGTGCCAGCAGCTTGGCACCCCAGGTGACCGGGGAGCTGTTTTTT | - | TRBJ2-2 | - | TRBV5-4
CASRLAGGQRNEQFF | TGTGCCAGTAGACTAGCGGGGGGGCAGCGCAATGAGCAGTTCTTC | - | TRBJ2-1 | TRBD2 | TRBV19
CASSLLTGPYETQYF | TGTGCCAGCAGCTTGCTGACAGGGCCTTATGAGACCCAGTACTTC | - | TRBJ2-5 | TRBD1 | TRBV5-6
CASSPPLLNEQYF | TGTGCCAGCAGCCCTCCCTTACTCAACGAGCAGTACTTC | - | TRBJ2-7 | - | TRBV7-9
CASSVQTNTEAFF | TGCGCCAGCAGTGTACAGACGAACACTGAAGCTTTCTTT | few | TRBJ1-1 | - | TRBV10-2
CASSPDRTEYQETQYF | TGTGCCAGCAGCCCGGACAGGACGGAATACCAAGAGACCCAGTACTTC | - | TRBJ2-5 | TRBD1 | TRBV5-4
CASSSPGSGGKLTDTQYF | TGTGCCAGCAGCTCCCCGGGGTCGGGGGGCAAACTCACAGATACGCAGTATTTT | - | TRBJ2-3 | - | TRBV7-9
CASSLLDSYEQYF | TGTGCCAGCAGTCTCCTGGACAGCTACGAGCAGTACTTC | - | TRBJ2-7 | - | TRBV6-5
CAWSPGNSGNTIYF | TGTGCCTGGAGCCCTGGGAATTCTGGAAACACCATATATTTT | once | TRBJ1-3 | - | TRBV30
CAWSVRTIHF | TGTGCCTGGAGTGTTCGTACGATACATTTT | - | TRBJ1-3 | - | TRBV30
CASSLDMGKETQYF | TGTGCCAGCAGCTTGGATATGGGAAAAGAGACCCAGTACTTC | - | TRBJ2-5 | - | TRBV5-5
CASSPTGAGNTIYF | TGTGCCAGCAGCCCGACAGGGGCTGGAAACACCATATATTTT | - | TRBJ1-3 | TRBD1 | TRBV7-9
CASSQDLSQPQHF | TGTGCCAGCAGCCAAGATCTTTCCCAGCCCCAGCATTTT | - | TRBJ1-5 | - | TRBV4-2
CASSQVGSTDMPQHF | TGTGCCAGCAGCCAAGTGGGCAGTACGGATATGCCCCAGCATTTT | - | TRBJ1-5 | - | TRBV4-2
CASSLARTSGGTGELFF | TGTGCCAGCAGCTTAGCCCGGACTAGCGGGGGCACCGGGGAGCTGTTTTTT | - | TRBJ2-2 | TRBD2 | TRBV7-9
CASSVVSGGGYTF | TGTGCCAGCAGCGTAGTGTCTGGTGGGGGCTACACCTTC | - | TRBJ1-2 | - | TRBV9
CASYDRVPPYEQYF | TGTGCCAGCTATGACAGAGTACCCCCCTACGAGCAGTACTTC | once | TRBJ2-7 | - | TRBV27
CASRIGTERHEQYF | TGTGCCAGCAGGATCGGGACCGAGCGTCACGAGCAGTACTTC | - | TRBJ2-7 | - | TRBV6-1
CSVVAGASPDTQYF | TGCAGCGTCGTAGCGGGGGCCAGCCCAGATACGCAGTATTTT | - | TRBJ2-3 | TRBD2 | TRBV29-1
CASSPTMTEAYGYTF | TGCGCCAGCAGCCCCACGATGACTGAGGCCTATGGCTACACCTTC | - | TRBJ1-2 | - | TRBV5-1
CASSVDSGNYNEQFF | TGTGCCAGCAGCGTAGATTCGGGCAATTACAATGAGCAGTTCTTC | once | TRBJ2-1 | - | TRBV9
CASSKVGHRGRKVRSNYGYTF | TGTGCCAGCAGCAAAGTGGGGCACAGGGGGCGAAAGGTCCGCTCGAACTATGGCTACACCTTC | - | TRBJ1-2 | - | TRBV21-1
CASSVRFEGNEQFF | TGTGCCAGCAGCGTTCGTTTCGAGGGGAATGAGCAGTTCTTC | many | TRBJ2-1 | - | TRBV9
CASSPQAGELFF | TGTGCCAGCAGTCCCCAGGCCGGGGAGCTGTTTTTT | - | TRBJ2-2 | - | TRBV28
CASRGEKLFF | TGTGCCAGCAGGGGAGAAAAACTGTTTTTT | - | TRBJ1-4 | - | TRBV5-5
CASSPDYGVSTEAFF | TGTGCCAGCTCACCGGACTACGGGGTGTCGACTGAAGCTTTCTTT | once | TRBJ1-1 | - | TRBV18
CASTNYPGRSGGYTF | TGTGCCAGCACTAACTATCCGGGGAGATCGGGTGGCTACACCTTC | - | TRBJ1-2 | - | TRBV6-5
CASSPSSTEVNTEAFF | TGTGCCAGCAGCCCTTCCTCGACAGAAGTGAACACTGAAGCTTTCTTT | many | TRBJ1-1 | - | TRBV11-2
CASRTQNPVFYEQYF | TGTGCCAGCAGGACCCAGAACCCCGTTTTCTACGAGCAGTACTTC | - | TRBJ2-7 | - | TRBV6-6
CASSAAGPTEAFF | TGTGCCAGCAGCGCCGCCGGGCCCACTGAAGCTTTCTTT | - | TRBJ1-1 | - | TRBV11-2
CASSPSQGRQPQHF | TGTGCCAGCTCACCTTCTCAGGGGCGTCAGCCCCAGCATTTT | - | TRBJ1-5 | - | TRBV18
CASSARDRVFWYF | TGTGCCAGCAGCGCCCGGGACAGGGTTTTTTGGTACTTC | - | TRBJ2-7 | TRBD1 | TRBV6-5
CASSERNYNTEAFF | TGTGCCAGTAGTGAGAGGAATTACAACACTGAAGCTTTCTTT | - | TRBJ1-1 | - | TRBV19
CASSPTGTSDVYGYTF | TGTGCCAGCAGCCCTACAGGGACATCCGACGTCTATGGCTACACCTTC | - | TRBJ1-2 | - | TRBV5-5
CASSVLAYEQYF | TGTGCCAGCAGTGTGTTGGCGTACGAGCAGTACTTC | once | TRBJ2-7 | - | TRBV6-1
CASSQQGLSTDTQYF | TGCGCCAGCAGCCAGCAGGGTTTAAGCACAGATACGCAGTATTTT | - | TRBJ2-3 | - | TRBV4-1
CASAPSGQETQYF | TGTGCCAGCGCCCCTAGCGGCCAAGAGACCCAGTACTTC | - | TRBJ2-5 | TRBD2 | TRBV6-1
CASSTQAGANVLTF | TGTGCCAGTAGTACACAGGCTGGGGCCAACGTCCTGACTTTC | - | TRBJ2-6 | - | TRBV19
CASSLRVVGSPLHF | TGTGCCAGCAGCTTAAGAGTGGTAGGTTCACCCCTCCACTTT | - | TRBJ1-6 | - | TRBV7-3